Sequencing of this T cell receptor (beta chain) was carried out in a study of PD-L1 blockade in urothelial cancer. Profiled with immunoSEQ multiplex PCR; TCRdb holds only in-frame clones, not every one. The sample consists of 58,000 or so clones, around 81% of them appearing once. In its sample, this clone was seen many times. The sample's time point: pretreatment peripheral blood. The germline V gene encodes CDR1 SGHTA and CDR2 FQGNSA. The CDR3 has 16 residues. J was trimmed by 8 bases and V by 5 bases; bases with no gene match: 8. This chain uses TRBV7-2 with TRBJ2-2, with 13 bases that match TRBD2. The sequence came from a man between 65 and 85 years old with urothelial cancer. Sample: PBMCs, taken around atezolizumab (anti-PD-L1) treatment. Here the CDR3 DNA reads TGTGCCAGCAGCAAAGGAGGACTAGCGGGAGAAGGGGAGCTGTTTTTT. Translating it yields CASSKGGLAGEGELFF.